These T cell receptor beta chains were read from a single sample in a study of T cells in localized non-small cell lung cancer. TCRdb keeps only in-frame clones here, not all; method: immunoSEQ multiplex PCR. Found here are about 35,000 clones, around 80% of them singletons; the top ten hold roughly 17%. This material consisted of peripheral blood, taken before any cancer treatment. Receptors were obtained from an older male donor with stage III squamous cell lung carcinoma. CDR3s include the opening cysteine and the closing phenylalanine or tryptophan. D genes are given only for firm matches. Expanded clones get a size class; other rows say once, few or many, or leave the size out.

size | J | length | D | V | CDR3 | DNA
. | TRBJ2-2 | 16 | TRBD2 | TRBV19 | CASSPGLASETGELFF | TGTGCCAGTAGTCCGGGACTAGCGAGTGAGACCGGGGAGCTGTTTTTT
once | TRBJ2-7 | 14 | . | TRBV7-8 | CASSPKGLSYEQYF | TGTGCCAGCAGCCCAAAGGGACTTAGCTACGAGCAGTACTTC
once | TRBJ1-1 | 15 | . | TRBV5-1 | CASSLEGPPNTEAFF | TGCGCCAGCAGCTTAGAGGGGCCGCCGAACACTGAAGCTTTCTTT
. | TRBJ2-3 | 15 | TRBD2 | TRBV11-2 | CASSGSGRATDTQYF | TGTGCCAGCAGCGGGAGCGGGAGGGCCACAGATACGCAGTATTTT
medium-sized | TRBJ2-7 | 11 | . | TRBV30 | CAWTLGGEQYF | TGTGCCTGGACGTTGGGGGGCGAGCAGTACTTC
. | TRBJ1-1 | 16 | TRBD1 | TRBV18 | CASSRTGGGLNTEAFF | TGTGCCAGCTCCCGGACAGGGGGCGGTTTGAACACTGAAGCTTTCTTT
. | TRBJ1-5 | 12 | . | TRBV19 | CASMGGGQPQHF | TGTGCCAGTATGGGGGGAGGTCAGCCCCAGCATTTT
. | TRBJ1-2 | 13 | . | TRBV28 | CASGRGMNYGYTF | TGTGCCAGCGGACGAGGGATGAACTATGGCTACACCTTC
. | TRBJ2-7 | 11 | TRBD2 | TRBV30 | CACQGGYEQYF | TGTGCCTGTCAGGGAGGGTACGAGCAGTACTTC
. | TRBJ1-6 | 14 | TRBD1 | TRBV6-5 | CASSPGQGRWPLHF | TGTGCCAGCAGCCCGGGACAGGGGAGGTGGCCCCTCCACTTT
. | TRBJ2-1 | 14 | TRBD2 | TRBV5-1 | CASSLRAGEAIWFF | TGCGCCAGCAGCTTGAGAGCGGGAGAGGCGATCTGGTTCTTC
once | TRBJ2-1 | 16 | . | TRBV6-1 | CASSVSLASSYNEQFF | TGTGCCAGCAGTGTGTCGCTAGCTAGCTCCTACAATGAGCAGTTCTTC
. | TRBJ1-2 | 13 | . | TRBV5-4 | CASSPPGGYGYTF | TGTGCCAGCAGCCCTCCGGGCGGTTATGGCTACACCTTC
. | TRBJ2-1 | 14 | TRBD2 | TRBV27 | CASRGLAGYNEQFF | TGTGCCAGCAGGGGACTAGCGGGGTACAATGAGCAGTTCTTC
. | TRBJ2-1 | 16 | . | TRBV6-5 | CASSSYRQSSYNEQFF | TGTGCCAGCAGTTCTTACCGACAGAGCTCCTACAATGAGCAGTTCTTC
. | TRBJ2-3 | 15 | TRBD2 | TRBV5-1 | CASSWERGSTDTQYF | TGCGCCAGCAGCTGGGAGCGGGGCAGCACAGATACGCAGTATTTT
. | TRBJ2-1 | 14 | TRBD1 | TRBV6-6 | CASSYMDRANEQFF | TGTGCCAGCAGTTATATGGACAGGGCCAATGAGCAGTTCTTC
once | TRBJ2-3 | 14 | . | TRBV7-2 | CASSLPPSLDTQYF | TGTGCCAGCAGCTTACCTCCTAGCTTAGATACGCAGTATTTT
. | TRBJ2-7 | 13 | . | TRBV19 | CASSRGSSYEQYF | TGTGCCAGTAGTAGAGGCAGCTCCTACGAGCAGTACTTC
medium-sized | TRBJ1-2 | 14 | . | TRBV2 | CASTFPPPNYGYTF | TGTGCCAGCACTTTCCCCCCCCCTAACTATGGCTACACCTTC
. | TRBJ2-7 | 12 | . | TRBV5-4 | CASSLDGREQYF | TGTGCCAGCAGCTTGGATGGGAGGGAGCAGTACTTC
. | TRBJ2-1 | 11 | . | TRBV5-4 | CASSLTNEQFF | TGTGCCAGCAGCTTGACGAATGAGCAGTTCTTC
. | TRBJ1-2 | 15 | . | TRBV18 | CASSPPISLAYGYTF | TGTGCCAGCTCACCACCGATATCCTTGGCCTATGGCTACACCTTC
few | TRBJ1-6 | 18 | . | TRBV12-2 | CASRSAGRTGGFNSPLHF | TGTGCAAGTCGCTCCGCGGGGAGGACAGGGGGGTTTAATTCACCCCTCCACTTT
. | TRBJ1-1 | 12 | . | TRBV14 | CASSQVFDEAFF | TGTGCCAGCAGCCAAGTTTTCGATGAAGCTTTCTTT
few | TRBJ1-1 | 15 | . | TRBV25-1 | CASSDTGAGNTEAFF | TGTGCCAGCAGTGACACAGGAGCAGGCAACACTGAAGCTTTCTTT
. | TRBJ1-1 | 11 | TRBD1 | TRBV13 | CASHRGREAFF | TGTGCCAGCCACAGGGGACGGGAAGCTTTCTTT
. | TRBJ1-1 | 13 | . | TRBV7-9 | CASSLGRGDEAFF | TGTGCCAGCAGCTTAGGTAGGGGGGATGAAGCTTTCTTT
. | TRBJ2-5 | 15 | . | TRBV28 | CASSFSGPRAETQYF | TGTGCCAGCAGCTTTAGCGGACCGAGGGCAGAGACCCAGTACTTC
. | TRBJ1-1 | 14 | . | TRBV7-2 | CASSLRGRRVEAFF | TGTGCCAGCAGCCTCAGGGGCCGGAGGGTTGAAGCTTTCTTT
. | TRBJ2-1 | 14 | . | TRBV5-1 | CASRGGGSTNEQFF | TGCGCCAGCAGGGGTGGGGGCAGTACCAATGAGCAGTTCTTC
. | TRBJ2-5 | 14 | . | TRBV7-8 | CASIKRREGQTQYF | TGTGCCAGCATCAAACGCAGGGAAGGGCAGACCCAGTACTTC
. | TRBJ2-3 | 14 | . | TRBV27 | CASQALGAGDTQYF | TGTGCCAGCCAAGCTCTAGGGGCCGGAGATACGCAGTATTTT
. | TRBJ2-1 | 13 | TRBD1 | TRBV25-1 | CASRMAGGDEQFF | TGTGCCAGCAGGATGGCAGGGGGCGATGAGCAGTTCTTC
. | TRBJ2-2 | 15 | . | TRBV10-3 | CAISESTVGTGELFF | TGTGCCATCAGTGAGTCGACGGTGGGCACCGGGGAGCTGTTTTTT
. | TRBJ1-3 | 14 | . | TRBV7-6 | CASSPTDSGNTIYF | TGTGCCAGCAGCCCGACAGACTCTGGAAACACCATATATTTT
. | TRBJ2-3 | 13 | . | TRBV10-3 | CATSGGFKDTQYF | TGTGCCACGAGTGGGGGGTTTAAAGATACGCAGTATTTT
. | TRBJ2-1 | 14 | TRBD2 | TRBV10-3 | CAISMAGENNEQFF | TGTGCCATCAGCATGGCGGGAGAGAACAATGAGCAGTTCTTC
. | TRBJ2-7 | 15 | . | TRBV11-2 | CASSLEEGVHYEQYF | TGTGCCAGCAGCTTAGAAGAAGGGGTCCACTACGAGCAGTACTTC
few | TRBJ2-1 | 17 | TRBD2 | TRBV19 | CASQWRASGGRYNEQFF | TGTGCCAGTCAGTGGAGGGCTAGCGGGGGTAGGTACAATGAGCAGTTCTTC
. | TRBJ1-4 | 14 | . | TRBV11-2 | CASSLDWLGEKLFF | TGTGCCAGCAGCTTGGACTGGCTGGGCGAAAAACTGTTTTTT
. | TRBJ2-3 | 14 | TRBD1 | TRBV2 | CASRPQGGTDTQYF | TGTGCCAGCAGACCACAGGGGGGAACAGATACGCAGTATTTT